Sequencing of this TCR beta chain was carried out in a study of cytomegalovirus exposure and HLA in healthy donors. Study-wide background: HLA-typed donors were the source of tens of millions of unique TCRs, which an early data release held. General observations from the study: When analyzed later, a missense DCLRE1C variant was found to be linked to TCR beta V- and J-gene trimming.

The germline V gene encodes CDR1 LGHNA and CDR2 YNFKEQ. The V segment lost 2 bases and the J segment 3 bases; nucleotides outside the gene matches: 4. This CDR3 spans 15 amino acids. The PCR ran on 60 Vbeta and 13 Jbeta primers. Profiled with immunoSEQ multiplex PCR; TCRdb holds only in-frame clones, not every one. The record lists 80,000 to 100,000 clones, of which the ten most abundant hold 15%. As regards this clone: The antigen is undetermined.

At sampling all donors were nominally healthy, likely with unrecorded immune exposures. The sample was PBMCs. The chain has TRBV4-2 and TRBJ1-5; 7 bases line up with TRBD1. This clonotype was sampled from a man aged 45 to 65 in good health and CMV-seropositive. In DNA, the CDR3 is TGTGCCAGCAGCCAACCGGGACAGCCCAATCAGCCCCAGCATTTT. Translating gives CASSQPGQPNQPQHF.